What follows are 10 T cell receptor beta chains derived from one specimen sequenced in a study of T-cell reconstitution after alpha-beta-depleted transplantation in children. The TCRbeta library was prepared with unique molecular identifiers. One entry per CDR3 protein results from TCRdb running MiXCR on the PCR reads. The sample yields some 150,000 distinct CDR3 sequences, around 10% seen once. Sample: PBMCs, mostly from graft donor cells, taken 180 days after TCRalphabeta/CD19-depleted stem cell transplant. The receptors were sampled from a female patient between 2 and 15 years old who had a stem cell transplant for congenital amegakaryocytic thrombocytopenia, so the T cells may come from the graft donor.

This clonotype was recorded at least ten times. V gene TRBV20-1 combines with J gene TRBJ2-3; D is possibly TRBD1 (6 bases). This CDR3 comprises 14 residues. Trimming took off 3 bases at V and 0 bases at J, with 10 bases between the two ends. The germline V gene has CDR1 DFQATT and CDR2 SNEGSKA (reference sequence). For the CDR3, the DNA is TGCAGTGCTAGGACAGGCGTTAGCACAGATACGCAGTATTTT. Translated: CSARTGVSTDTQYF.

This chain links TRBV7-9 with TRBJ1-5; D might be TRBD1 (5 bases). V lost 3 bases and J 2 bases, leaving 11 bases between the germline ends. Germline CDR1 reads SEHNR; CDR2 reads FQNEAQ (reference sequence). The CDR3 has 15 amino acids. Here the CDR3 reads CASSFGGSGNQPQHF. The CDR3 DNA reads TGTGCCAGCAGCTTCGGGGGTTCGGGCAATCAGCCCCAGCATTTT.

In this sample, this clonotype turned up many times. The chain links TRBV4-1 to TRBJ1-3; D unclear. This CDR3 comprises 15 residues. Trimming stripped 4 bases from V and 0 bases from J, with 10 bases between. Germline CDR1 and CDR2: MGHRA and YSYEKL. Here the CDR3 DNA reads TGCGCCAGCAGCCCGGACTTGAGCTCTGGAAACACCATATATTTT. This sequence encodes CASSPDLSSGNTIYF.

This clonotype has more than one count but fewer than ten. The chain uses TRBV5-1 and TRBJ2-7, with 7 bases identical to TRBD1. This CDR3 has 14 amino acids. V gave up 5 bases and J gave up 3 bases; unmatched junction bases: 8. Looked up from germline, CDR1 is SGHRS and CDR2 is YFSETQ. CDR3 sequence reads: CASSQDRENYEQYF. The CDR3 region has the DNA TGCGCCAGCAGTCAAGACAGGGAGAACTACGAGCAGTACTTC.

This clonotype was counted a few times. The V call is TRBV7-8, the J call TRBJ2-1; D call uncertain. The CDR3 covers 13 residues. Germline lookup yields CDR1 SGHVS and CDR2 FQNEAQ. The V gene lost 3 bases and the J gene lost 4 bases, with 7 bases spanning the gap. CDR3 sequence (DNA): TGTGCCAGCAGCTTCGGACCGTACAATGAGCAGTTCTTC. This codes for CASSFGPYNEQFF.

This clonotype was picked up a small number of times. This chain uses TRBV20-1 with TRBJ1-2, with 7 positions matching TRBD1. Germline values: CDR1 DFQATT, CDR2 SNEGSKA (reference sequence). V trimming: 6 bases; J trimming: 5 bases; junction bases outside the gene matches: 12. This CDR3 is 14 amino acids long. The CDR3 nucleotides are TGCAGTGCCCAAAACCGGGACAGTAAATATGGCTACACCTTC. As protein: CSAQNRDSKYGYTF.

V usage is TRBV5-1 and J usage is TRBJ2-5; possibly TRBD2 for D (5 bases). The CDR3 loop spans 14 amino acids. The V gene lost 0 bases and the J gene lost 0 bases, with 6 bases spanning the gap. The germline V gene encodes CDR1 SGHRS and CDR2 YFSETQ. DNA of the CDR3: TGCGCCAGCAGCTTGGCCGGGAACCAAGAGACCCAGTACTTC. It encodes CASSLAGNQETQYF.

Ten or more counts support this clonotype. This chain uses TRBV5-1 with TRBJ2-7; D remains ambiguous. CDR1 SGHRS and CDR2 YFSETQ come from the germline V gene. Trimming shortened V by 3 bases and J by 6 bases, and 13 bases separated the two germline ends. The CDR3 contains 13 residues. CDR3 in amino acids: CASSSGISGEQYF. CDR3 DNA: TGCGCCAGCAGCTCCGGTATAAGTGGCGAGCAGTACTTC.

The sample holds a few counts of this clonotype. The V and J genes are TRBV4-2 and TRBJ2-3; 12 bases align to TRBD2. Germline CDR1 reads LGHNA; CDR2 reads YNFKEQ. The V gene end was trimmed by 1 base and the J gene end by 4 bases; junction bases not matched to a gene: 3. This CDR3 contains 16 residues. The CDR3, as DNA: TGTGCCAGCAGCCAAGTGGGACTAGCGGGTCCAGATACGCAGTATTTT. It is translated as CASSQVGLAGPDTQYF.

The table lists this clonotype with many counts. The chain joins TRBV28 to TRBJ2-7; TRBD1 matches at 7 bases. The germline CDR1 and CDR2 sequences are MDHEN and SYDVKM. This CDR3 contains 17 residues. J was trimmed by 1 base and V by 1 base; bases with no gene match: 10. The CDR3 DNA follows: TGTGCCAGCAGTTTATTTACGGACAGGAGGATATCCTACGAGCAGTACTTC. Its protein is CASSLFTDRRISYEQYF.